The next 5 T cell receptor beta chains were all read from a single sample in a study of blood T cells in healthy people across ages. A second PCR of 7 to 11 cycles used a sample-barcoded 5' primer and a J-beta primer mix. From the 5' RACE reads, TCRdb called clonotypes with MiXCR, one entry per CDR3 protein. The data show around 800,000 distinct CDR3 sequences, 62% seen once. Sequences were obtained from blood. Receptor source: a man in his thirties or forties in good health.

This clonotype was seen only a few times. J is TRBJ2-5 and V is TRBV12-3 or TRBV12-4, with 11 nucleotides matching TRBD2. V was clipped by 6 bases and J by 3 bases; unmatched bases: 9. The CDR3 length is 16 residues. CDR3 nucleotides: TGTGCCAGCAGCCCCGGTAGACTAGCGGGGAAAGAGACCCAGTACTTC. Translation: CASSPGRLAGKETQYF.

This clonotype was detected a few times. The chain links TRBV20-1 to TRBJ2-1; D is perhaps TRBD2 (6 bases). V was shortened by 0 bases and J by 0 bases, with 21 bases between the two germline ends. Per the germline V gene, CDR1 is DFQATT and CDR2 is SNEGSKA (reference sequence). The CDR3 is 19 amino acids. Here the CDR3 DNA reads TGCAGTGCTAGAGACGGGGCCCAAACTAGCCACAGCTCCTACAATGAGCAGTTCTTC. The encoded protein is CSARDGAQTSHSSYNEQFF.

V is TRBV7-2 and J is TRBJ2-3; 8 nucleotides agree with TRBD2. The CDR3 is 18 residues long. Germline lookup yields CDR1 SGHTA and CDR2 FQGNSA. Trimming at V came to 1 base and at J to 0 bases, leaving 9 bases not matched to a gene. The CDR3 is CASSLDRGGPPSTDTQYF. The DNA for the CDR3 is TGTGCCAGCAGCTTAGACCGGGGGGGTCCCCCTAGCACAGATACGCAGTATTTT.

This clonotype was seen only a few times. CDR3: CASGGGTAYEQYF. Here the CDR3 DNA reads TGTGCCAGCGGAGGAGGGACAGCCTACGAGCAGTACTTC. V usage is TRBV28 and J usage is TRBJ2-7; D is perhaps TRBD1 (7 bases). Trimming cost V 8 bases and J 2 bases, with 13 bases left between them. This CDR3 comprises 13 residues. Germline values: CDR1 MDHEN, CDR2 SYDVKM. Full variable domain (remainder filled in from reference TRBV28 and TRBJ2-7): DVKVTQSSRYLVKRTGEKVFLECVQDMDHENMFWYRQDPGLGLRLIYFSYDVKMKEKGDIPEGYSVSREKKERFSLILESASTNQTSMYLCASGGGTAYEQYFGPGTRLTVT.

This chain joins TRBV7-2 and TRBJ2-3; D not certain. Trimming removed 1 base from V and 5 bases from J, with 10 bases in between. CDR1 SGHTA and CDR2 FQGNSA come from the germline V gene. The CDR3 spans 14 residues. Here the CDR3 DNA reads TGTGCCAGCAGCTTAGTGTCTGTCAGAGATACGCAGTATTTT. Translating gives CASSLVSVRDTQYF.